The 16 T cell receptor beta chains presented below share a single source sample, sequenced in a study of shared clonotypes between healthy human individuals. CD8 cells regarded as naive lacked CD45RO, were positively chosen for CCR7, and omitted terminally differentiated effector memory CD45RA+ cells. TCRdb's copy holds only in-frame clones and misses some; the assay was immunoSEQ multiplex PCR. This table has about 2 million clones, about 95% appearing once. The source material was naive CD8+ T cells sorted from blood. These receptors were collected from a man younger than 35 in good health.

This chain connects TRBV7-9 to TRBJ2-7; TRBD1 matches 8 bases. This CDR3 is built from 14 residues. Trimming took 8 bases from V and 0 from J; bases not matched to a gene: 6. Germline assignment: CDR1 SEHNR and CDR2 FQNEAQ (reference sequence). CDR3 region: CASQGGQASYEQYF. DNA for the CDR3: TGTGCCAGCCAGGGGGGACAGGCCTCCTACGAGCAGTACTTC.

V usage is TRBV11-2 and J usage is TRBJ2-1; 12 bases align to TRBD2. Germline CDR1 reads SGHAT; CDR2 reads FQNNGV. The CDR3 contains 16 residues. The V segment lost 6 bases and the J segment 10 bases; nucleotides outside the gene matches: 13. The CDR3 loop reads CASSPHPGTSGREQFF. The CDR3 coding sequence is TGTGCCAGCAGTCCCCACCCCGGGACTAGCGGGCGAGAGCAGTTCTTC.

J is TRBJ1-1 and V is TRBV27; D might be TRBD1 (5 bases). Deletions cut 6 bases from V and 1 base from J, with 21 bases between. Germline V gene lookup returns CDR1 MNHEY and CDR2 SMNVEV (reference sequence). The CDR3 runs 17 residues. CDR3 in amino acids: CASSTQVVGDSNTEAFF. CDR3 coding DNA: TGTGCCAGCAGCACTCAGGTGGTGGGGGATTCGAACACTGAAGCTTTCTTT.

The rearrangement joins TRBV7-3 to TRBJ2-3; 11 nucleotides agree with TRBD2. The V and J ends lost 0 bases and 0 bases, in that order; junction bases with no gene match: 2. Germline-derived CDR1 and CDR2 are SGHTA and FQGTGA. This CDR3 region has 17 residues. This CDR3 reads CASSLTTSGVSTDTQYF. The CDR3, as DNA: TGTGCCAGCAGCTTAACGACTAGCGGGGTTAGCACAGATACGCAGTATTTT.

In regard to this clone: The sample holds other DNA sequences that translate to the same CDR3. The J gene is TRBJ2-7, the V gene TRBV27; D assignment may be TRBD1 or TRBD2 (5 bases each). Trimming took 6 bases from V and 3 from J, leaving 12 bases between them. This CDR3 comprises 13 residues. The V gene's germline CDR1 is MNHEY and CDR2 SMNVEV (reference sequence). The CDR3 sequence is CASSPGRSYEQYF. The CDR3 coding sequence is TGTGCCAGCAGCCCGGGACGGAGCTACGAGCAGTACTTC.

The gene calls are TRBV5-4 and TRBJ2-7; 9 bases are a match to TRBD1. Germline V lookup: CDR1 SGHNT, CDR2 YYREEE (reference sequence). This CDR3 is built from 16 residues. V was clipped by 1 base and J by 0 bases; unmatched bases: 5. The CDR3 DNA is TGTGCCAGCAGCTTGTTAGGGACAGGGAGCTCCTACGAGCAGTACTTC. Translation gives CASSLLGTGSSYEQYF.

The genes are TRBV7-2 and TRBJ2-3; possible D gene TRBD2, 5 bases. CDR1 is SGHTA, CDR2 FQGNSA, per germline. The CDR3 contains 16 residues. V lost 4 bases to trimming and J lost 4 bases, with 18 bases between them. CDR3 loop: CASSSLASSSPDTQYF. The CDR3 DNA follows: TGTGCCAGCAGCTCTTTGGCTAGCTCGAGCCCAGATACGCAGTATTTT.

This sequence joins TRBV11-2 and TRBJ2-7; the D is unclear. The V and J ends lost 1 base and 5 bases respectively, with 15 bases between them. Per germline, CDR1 SGHAT and CDR2 FQNNGV. CDR3 length: 15 amino acids. This CDR3 reads CASSLGSVTLDEQYF. CDR3 DNA sequence: TGTGCCAGCAGCTTAGGATCTGTGACCCTTGACGAGCAGTACTTC.

This clone has just a few counts. The chain employs TRBV7-9 and TRBJ1-5; D is uncertain. CDR3 length equals 14 residues. Germline assignment: CDR1 SEHNR and CDR2 FQNEAQ (reference sequence). The V end lost 3 bases, the J end lost 6 bases, and 12 bases lay between the germline ends. CDR3 sequence (DNA): TGTGCCAGCAGCTTTACCGAAGGTAGTCAGCCCCAGCATTTT. Its translation is CASSFTEGSQPQHF.

This clone was found once. This chain uses TRBV5-6 with TRBJ1-6; no reliable D call. CDR3 length: 17 residues. CDR1 SGHDT and CDR2 YYEEEE come from the germline V gene. Trimming left V 0 bases short and J 8 bases short, with 18 bases between. This CDR3 is CASSLVGTAGSYSPLHF. The CDR3 nucleotides are TGTGCCAGCAGCTTGGTGGGTACTGCCGGATCATATTCACCCCTCCACTTT.

This clone was picked up a small number of times. This rearrangement joins TRBV19 to TRBJ2-7; D is ambiguous. CDR3 size: 13 residues. CDR1 and CDR2 (germline): LNHDA, SQIVND (reference sequence). V was trimmed by 5 bases and J by 6 bases, leaving 14 bases between them. CDR3 amino acids: CASSPHPSPEQYF. Here the CDR3 DNA reads TGTGCCAGTAGTCCGCATCCCTCTCCCGAGCAGTACTTC.

The V call is TRBV11-2, the J call TRBJ2-5; 7 bases are a match to TRBD2. The CDR3 length is 18 residues. In germline, CDR1 is SGHAT, CDR2 FQNNGV. Germline trimming cut 7 bases from V and 4 bases from J; bases unmatched to any gene: 21. The CDR3 loop is CASNHRGHGGRGGETQYF. CDR3 coding DNA: TGTGCCAGCAACCATCGGGGTCACGGCGGGAGAGGAGGAGAGACCCAGTACTTC.

The chain joins TRBV7-6 to TRBJ2-3; tentatively, D is TRBD1 or TRBD2 (6 bases each). This CDR3 spans 16 amino acids. Trimming shortened V by 2 bases and J by 1 base, and 13 bases separated the two germline ends. Germline V lookup: CDR1 SGHVS, CDR2 FNYEAQ. Here the CDR3 DNA reads TGTGCCAGCAGCTTAAGTGGGGGGCGGGGCACAGATACGCAGTATTTT. Amino acids: CASSLSGGRGTDTQYF.

This chain links TRBV7-9 with TRBJ1-4, with D possibly TRBD1 on 5 matching bases. V was cut by 4 bases and J by 8 bases, with 23 bases left in between. This CDR3 is 17 amino acids long. Germline-derived CDR1 and CDR2 are SEHNR and FQNEAQ (reference sequence). CDR3 amino acids: CASSSPGLGDNHEKLFF. In nucleotides, the CDR3 is TGTGCCAGCAGCTCTCCCGGCCTAGGGGATAATCACGAAAAACTGTTTTTT.

The CDR3 is CASSLEGSHSPLHF. The CDR3 bases are TGTGCCAGCAGCTTGGAGGGAAGTCATTCACCCCTCCACTTT. V usage is TRBV7-9 and J usage is TRBJ1-6; no reliable D call. The CDR3 is made up of 14 amino acids. CDR1 and CDR2 (germline): SEHNR, FQNEAQ (reference sequence). V gave up 3 bases and J gave up 8 bases, with 11 bases separating them. Supplemented by reference TRBV7-9 and TRBJ1-6, the full variable domain reads DTGVSQNPRHKITKRGQNVTFRCDPISEHNRLYWYRQTLGQGPEFLTYFQNEAQLEKSRLLSDRFSAERPKGSFSTLEIQRTEQGDSAMYLCASSLEGSHSPLHFGNGTRLTVT.

CDR3 amino acids: CASSPQGGWGYTF. CDR3 DNA sequence: TGTGCCAGCAGCCCGCAAGGAGGTTGGGGCTACACCTTC. The chain combines TRBV9 with TRBJ1-2, with D uncertain. This CDR3 spans 13 amino acids. V lost 4 bases and J 8 bases, leaving 15 bases between the germline ends. The germline CDR1 and CDR2 sequences are SGDLS and YYNGEE. The whole variable domain, remainder taken from reference TRBV9 and TRBJ1-2, is DSGVTQTPKHLITATGQRVTLRCSPRSGDLSVYWYQQSLDQGLQFLIQYYNGEERAKGNILERFSAQQFPDLHSELNLSSLELGDSALYFCASSPQGGWGYTFGSGTRLTVV.